Following are 6 T cell receptor beta chains from one sample sequenced in a study of PD-1 blockade in classical Hodgkin lymphoma (TCRdb year 2020). Explained via the paper, the time point label denotes: cycle 1 day 1 (C1D1), immediately before nivolumab initiation. Every trial patient had relapsed after autologous stem cell transplantation, and cohorts A, B and C differed in prior brentuximab vedotin exposure. The method behind the library was the immunoSEQ multiplex PCR assay. The immuneACCESS repertoire file appears here via TCRdb, limited to in-frame rearrangements. These files lack a portion of the clones; in checked studies, under half of the deficit traces to unresolved V genes, and the cause of the others is not known. For this sample there are about 21,000 clones; about 63% appear just once. The top ten hold almost 6% of the sample. Sequencing used peripheral blood mononuclear cells (PBMCs), obtained at baseline. The source of these receptors is a human donor with classical Hodgkin lymphoma.

The genes are TRBV6-6 and TRBJ2-7; 7 nucleotides line up with TRBD2. J was trimmed by 6 bases and V by 8 bases; bases with no gene match: 7. The CDR3 covers 12 residues. Germline V gene lookup returns CDR1 MNHNY and CDR2 SVGAGI (reference sequence). CDR3 nucleotide sequence: TGTGCCAGCGAGCGGGATACGGGCGAGCAGTACTTC. As protein: CASERDTGEQYF.

This clone is termed medium-sized. The genes are TRBV9 and TRBJ2-7, with no clear D. CDR3 length equals 12 residues. Per germline, CDR1 SGDLS and CDR2 YYNGEE. Trimming shortened V by 3 bases and J by 3 bases, and 7 bases separated the two germline ends. CDR3 sequence: CASSAHDYEQYF. CDR3 coding DNA: TGTGCCAGCAGCGCCCATGACTACGAGCAGTACTTC.

In the case of this clone: Additional DNA sequences in this sample encode the identical CDR3. The V and J genes are TRBV7-9 and TRBJ2-7; 8 bases agree with TRBD2. The junction had 10 bases not matched to a gene; V was cut back by 5 bases and J by 7 bases. Germline values: CDR1 SEHNR, CDR2 FQNEAQ (reference sequence). The CDR3 is made up of 14 amino acids. The CDR3, as DNA: TGTGCCAGCAGCGATTCGGGAGGGTCCCATGAGCAGTACTTC. As protein: CASSDSGGSHEQYF.

The chain is built from TRBV7-9 and TRBJ2-3; 8 nucleotides match TRBD1. From germline, CDR1 is SEHNR and CDR2 FQNEAQ (reference sequence). This CDR3 is 16 amino acids long. V was clipped by 1 base and J by 2 bases; unmatched bases: 5. The CDR3 region is CASSLGQGSSTDTQYF. The CDR3 region has the DNA TGTGCCAGCAGCTTAGGACAGGGGTCATCCACAGATACGCAGTATTTT. Looking up the rest from reference TRBV7-9 and TRBJ2-3 gives the full variable domain: DTGVSQNPRHKITKRGQNVTFRCDPISEHNRLYWYRQTLGQGPEFLTYFQNEAQLEKSRLLSDRFSAERPKGSFSTLEIQRTEQGDSAMYLCASSLGQGSSTDTQYFGPGTRLTVL.

The V gene is TRBV27, the J gene TRBJ1-1; D is possibly TRBD1 (6 bases). V dropped 6 bases and J dropped 1 base, with 15 bases sitting between them. Germline CDR1 MNHEY, CDR2 SMNVEV (reference sequence). The CDR3 has 15 amino acids. The DNA for the CDR3 is TGTGCCAGCAGCTATTCCGGGACAACGAACACTGAAGCTTTCTTT. Its translation: CASSYSGTTNTEAFF.

This chain connects TRBV18 to TRBJ2-1; 8 positions match TRBD1. Germline CDR1 is KGHSH and CDR2 is LQKENI. With 8 bases clipped from V and 8 bases from J, the junction kept 8 bases outside the gene matches. The CDR3 extends over 13 amino acids. CDR3 bases: TGTGCCAGCGGACAGGGAATCGAGGATGAGCAGTTCTTC. Translation: CASGQGIEDEQFF. The full variable domain, rest sourced from reference TRBV18 and TRBJ2-1, is NAGVMQNPRHLVRRRGQEARLRCSPMKGHSHVYWYRQLPEEGLKFMVYLQKENIIDESGMPKERFSAEFPKEGPSILRIQQVVRGDSAAYFCASGQGIEDEQFFGPGTRLTVL.